The 14 T cell receptor beta chains in this list originate from one sample, sequenced in a study of blood T cell repertoires in COVID-19. Method: immunoSEQ multiplex PCR; TCRdb's copy keeps in-frame clones and lacks some. Here the sample spans roughly 25,000 clones, 81% being singletons. The sequencing sample was made of peripheral blood. The receptors were sampled from a woman in her 70s with COVID-19, enrolled during active disease.

The chain carries TRBV11-3 and TRBJ2-3; D may be TRBD2 (6 bases). CDR3 length: 16 residues. V dropped 5 bases and J dropped 2 bases, with 17 bases sitting between them. Germline assignment: CDR1 SGHNT and CDR2 YENEEA. The CDR3 bases are TGTGCCAGCAGCCGCGGGACGGACACTATCACAGATACGCAGTATTTT. Protein sequence: CASSRGTDTITDTQYF.

V is TRBV6-1 and J is TRBJ2-7; 7 bases are a match to TRBD2. Trimming at V came to 3 bases and at J to 1 base, leaving 9 bases not matched to a gene. The CDR3 covers 16 residues. Per germline, CDR1 MNHNS and CDR2 SASEGT. CDR3 protein: CASSDRSAGGSYEQYF. The DNA of the CDR3 is TGTGCCAGCAGTGACCGATCAGCCGGGGGGTCCTACGAGCAGTACTTC.

The chain uses TRBV6-6 and TRBJ2-3; 8 bases fit TRBD2. Germline V gene lookup returns CDR1 MNHNY and CDR2 SVGAGI (reference sequence). The V segment lost 8 bases and the J segment 2 bases; nucleotides outside the gene matches: 6. This CDR3 has 14 residues. The CDR3 coding sequence is TGTGCCAGCGCCGGGACTAGGGCCACAGATACGCAGTATTTT. As protein: CASAGTRATDTQYF.

In its sample, this clone was seen a few times. This sequence joins TRBV5-1 and TRBJ1-1; TRBD1 aligns across 8 bases. V was clipped by 4 bases and J by 4 bases; unmatched bases: 6. Germline V gene lookup returns CDR1 SGHRS and CDR2 YFSETQ. There are 14 residues in the CDR3. CDR3 region: CASSTRQGSTEAFF. Written as DNA, the CDR3 is TGCGCCAGCAGCACCAGACAGGGGAGCACTGAAGCTTTCTTT. Variable domain in full (rest from reference TRBV5-1 and TRBJ1-1): KAGVTQTPRYLIKTRGQQVTLSCSPISGHRSVSWYQQTPGQGLQFLFEYFSETQRNKGNFPGRFSGRQFSNSRSEMNVSTLELGDSALYLCASSTRQGSTEAFFGQGTRLTVV.

V and J are TRBV27 and TRBJ2-1; TRBD2 agrees at 11 bases. The V segment lost 2 bases and the J segment 6 bases; nucleotides outside the gene matches: 3. CDR1 MNHEY and CDR2 SMNVEV come from the germline V gene (reference sequence). This CDR3 contains 15 residues. The CDR3 region is CASSLRLAGGNEQFF. The CDR3 nucleotides are TGTGCCAGCAGTTTAAGGCTAGCGGGGGGCAATGAGCAGTTCTTC.

In this sample, this clone turned up a few times. V is TRBV12-3 or TRBV12-4 and J is TRBJ1-2; 9 nucleotides match TRBD1. The ends lost 6 bases at V and 7 bases at J; junction bases unmatched: 6. This CDR3 has 13 amino acids. The CDR3 loop reads CASSTTQGAGYTF. The CDR3 DNA sequence: TGTGCCAGCAGCACTACACAGGGGGCTGGCTACACCTTC.

The rearrangement uses TRBV28 and TRBJ2-2, with D unresolved. The CDR3 consists of 14 residues. Germline V CDR1 and CDR2: MDHEN, SYDVKM. Trimming pared 1 base from V and 3 bases from J, leaving 6 bases between. The chain's CDR3 is CASSLYTDTGELFF. The CDR3 DNA reads TGTGCCAGCAGTTTATATACGGACACCGGGGAGCTGTTTTTT.

This rearrangement joins TRBV12-5 to TRBJ2-3; D is uncertain. Germline V gives CDR1 LGHNT, CDR2 FRNRAP. V lost 3 bases to trimming and J lost 6 bases, with 4 bases between them. The CDR3 has 11 residues. The CDR3 loop is CASGFGDTQYF. The CDR3 DNA follows: TGTGCTAGTGGTTTTGGCGATACGCAGTATTTT.

V gene TRBV5-6 combines with J gene TRBJ1-1; D remains unclear. Per the germline V gene, CDR1 is SGHDT and CDR2 is YYEEEE. This CDR3 is built from 16 residues. The ends were cut back, 4 bases at V and 3 bases at J, with 19 bases in the middle. The CDR3 loop reads CASSLPPGKRDTEAFF. The CDR3, as DNA: TGTGCCAGCAGCCTCCCCCCGGGGAAGAGGGACACTGAAGCTTTCTTT.

The chain couples TRBV28 to TRBJ2-7, with 12 bases identical to TRBD1. The CDR3 is made up of 14 amino acids. Germline assignment: CDR1 MDHEN and CDR2 SYDVKM. Trimming removed 5 bases from V and 6 bases from J; junction bases left unmatched: 5. The CDR3 region is CASSPGTGGSEQYF. The DNA of the CDR3 is TGTGCCAGCAGTCCCGGGACAGGGGGCAGCGAGCAGTACTTC.

The J gene is TRBJ2-1, the V gene TRBV7-9, with D tentatively TRBD2 (5 bases). Germline V gives CDR1 SEHNR, CDR2 FQNEAQ (reference sequence). V was pared by 5 bases and J by 8 bases, with 19 bases between. CDR3 size: 15 residues. The CDR3 sequence is CASSRELEGTYEQFF. CDR3 DNA sequence: TGTGCCAGCAGCCGGGAACTCGAAGGCACTTATGAGCAGTTCTTC.

CDR3: CASSSWGTGEGGYTF. The CDR3 nucleotides read TGTGCCAGCAGCTCCTGGGGGACAGGGGAAGGGGGCTACACCTTC. The chain carries TRBV7-2 and TRBJ1-2; TRBD1 aligns across 10 bases. V shed 4 bases and J 8 bases; nucleotides not matched to a gene: 10. CDR1 and CDR2 from the germline V gene are SGHTA and FQGNSA. The CDR3 runs to 15 residues. Full variable domain (outside the CDR3, taken from reference TRBV7-2 and TRBJ1-2): GAGVSQSPSNKVTEKGKDVELRCDPISGHTALYWYRQSLGQGLEFLIYFQGNSAPDKSGLPSDRFSAERTGGSVSTLTIQRTQQEDSAVYLCASSSWGTGEGGYTFGSGTRLTVV.

Only one count was recorded for this clone. The chain is built from TRBV19 and TRBJ2-1, with 8 bases matching TRBD1. Germline V gives CDR1 LNHDA, CDR2 SQIVND (reference sequence). Germline trimming cut 5 bases from V and 7 bases from J; bases unmatched to any gene: 4. This CDR3 spans 13 amino acids. The CDR3 DNA reads as TGTGCCAGTAGTCCGACAGGGGTGAATGAGCAGTTCTTC. Encoded protein: CASSPTGVNEQFF.

V is TRBV4-3 and J is TRBJ2-2; D is perhaps TRBD2 (6 bases). The germline V and J ends were trimmed by 3 bases and 5 bases, with 10 bases remaining between them. Germline CDR1 LGHNA, CDR2 YSLEER. This CDR3 spans 14 amino acids. This CDR3 is CASSQVGGTGELFF. The DNA of the CDR3 is TGCGCCAGCAGCCAGGTCGGGGGAACCGGGGAGCTGTTTTTT.